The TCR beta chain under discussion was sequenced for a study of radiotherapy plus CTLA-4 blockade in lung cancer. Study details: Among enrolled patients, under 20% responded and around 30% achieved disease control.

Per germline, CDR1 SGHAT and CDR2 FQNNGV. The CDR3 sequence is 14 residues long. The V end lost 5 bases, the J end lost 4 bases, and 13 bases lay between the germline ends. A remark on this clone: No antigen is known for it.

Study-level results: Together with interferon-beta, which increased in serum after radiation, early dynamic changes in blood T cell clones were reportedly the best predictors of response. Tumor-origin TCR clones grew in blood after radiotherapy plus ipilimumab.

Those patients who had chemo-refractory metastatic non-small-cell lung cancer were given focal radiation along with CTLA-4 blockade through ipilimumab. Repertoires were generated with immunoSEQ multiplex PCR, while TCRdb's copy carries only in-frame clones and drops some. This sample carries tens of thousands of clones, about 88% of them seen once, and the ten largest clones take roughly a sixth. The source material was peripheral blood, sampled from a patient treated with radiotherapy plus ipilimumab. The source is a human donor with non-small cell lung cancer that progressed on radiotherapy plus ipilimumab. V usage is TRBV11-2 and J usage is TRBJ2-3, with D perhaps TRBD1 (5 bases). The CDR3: CASSPLRGPDTQYF. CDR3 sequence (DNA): TGTGCCAGCAGCCCCCTAAGGGGCCCAGATACGCAGTATTTT.